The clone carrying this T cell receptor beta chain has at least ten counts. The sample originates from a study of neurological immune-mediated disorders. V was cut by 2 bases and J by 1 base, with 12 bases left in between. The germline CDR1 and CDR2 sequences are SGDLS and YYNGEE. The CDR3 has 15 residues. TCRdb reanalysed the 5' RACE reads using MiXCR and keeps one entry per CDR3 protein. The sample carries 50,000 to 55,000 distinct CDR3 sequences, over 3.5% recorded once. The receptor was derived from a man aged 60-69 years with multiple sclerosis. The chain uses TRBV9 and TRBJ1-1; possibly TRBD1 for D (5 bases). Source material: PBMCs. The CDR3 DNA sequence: TGTGCCAGCAGCGTGGATTGGGGGGAGAACACTGAAGCTTTCTTT. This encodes CASSVDWGENTEAFF.